The entry that follows covers one TCR beta chain sequence. Repertoires were generated with immunoSEQ multiplex PCR, while TCRdb's copy carries only in-frame clones and drops some. The sample consists of 100,000 to 150,000 clones, roughly 90% of them appearing once. The sample comes from a study of blood T cell repertoires in COVID-19. Study details: Whether acute or convalescent, the COVID-19 samples came from the United States, Italy and Spain.

Germline values: CDR1 GTSNPN, CDR2 SVGIG (reference sequence). CDR3 length equals 15 residues. The V and J ends lost 2 bases and 5 bases, in that order; junction bases with no gene match: 5. Material: peripheral blood. The rearrangement joins TRBV30 to TRBJ2-3, with 12 bases identical to TRBD2. The sequence derives from a human donor in a cohort sampled during active COVID-19. For the CDR3, the DNA is TGTGCCTGGAGTCGACTAGCGGGGGCTATAGATACGCAGTATTTT. Its translation is CAWSRLAGAIDTQYF.